The following is a T cell receptor beta chain sequence with its context. The antigen remains unidentified. Primers for the PCR totalled 60 Vbeta and 13 Jbeta. Sequencing was performed with immunoSEQ multiplex PCR; in TCRdb, only in-frame clones are kept and a portion is missing. This sample lists tens of thousands of clones; its ten largest clones have 3.8%. This sample is part of a study of cytomegalovirus exposure and HLA in healthy donors. General study findings and limits: The authors judged a highly shared variant cluster likely a sequencing artifact. A previous analysis found most TCR beta V segments productive roughly 87% or roughly 30% of the time.

The sequence was obtained from a female donor in good health and CMV-seropositive. The sample taken for sequencing was PBMCs.

The CDR3 here is CASSATQGATSYGYTF. The CDR3 coding sequence is TGCGCCAGCAGTGCGACACAGGGGGCGACCTCCTATGGCTACACCTTC. The chain is built from TRBV10-2 and TRBJ1-2, with TRBD1 identical over 9 bases. Losses at the gene ends were 4 bases for V and 4 bases for J; bases not matched to a gene: 10. Germline CDR1 WSHSY, CDR2 SAAADI. The CDR3 has 16 amino acids.